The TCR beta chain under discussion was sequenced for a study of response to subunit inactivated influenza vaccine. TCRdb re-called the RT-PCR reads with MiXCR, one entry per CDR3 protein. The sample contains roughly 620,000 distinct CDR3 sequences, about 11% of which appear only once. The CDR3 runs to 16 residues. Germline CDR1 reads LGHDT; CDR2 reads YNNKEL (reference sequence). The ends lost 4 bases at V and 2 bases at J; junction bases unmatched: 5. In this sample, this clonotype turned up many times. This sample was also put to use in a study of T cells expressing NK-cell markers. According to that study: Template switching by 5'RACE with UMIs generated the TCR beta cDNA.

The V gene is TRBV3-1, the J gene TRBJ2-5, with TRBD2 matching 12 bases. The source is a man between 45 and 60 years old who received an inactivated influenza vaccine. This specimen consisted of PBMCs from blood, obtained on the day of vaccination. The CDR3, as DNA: TGTGCCAGCAGCCTTCTCGGACTAGCGGGACAAGAGACCCAGTACTTC. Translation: CASSLLGLAGQETQYF.